This T cell receptor (beta chain) was identified during a study of CD8 T cells in Susac syndrome. RNA was extracted with the RNeasy kit, and a quantity of roughly 0.5 to 1 ug was reverse transcribed using random hexamers. Via MiXCR, TCRdb re-called the immunoSEQ multiplex PCR reads, giving one row per CDR3 protein. The data show around 280,000 distinct CDR3 sequences, with about 88% seen just once and over 0.1% held by the top ten. The germline gives CDR1 MNHEY, CDR2 SMNVEV (reference sequence). V trimming: 0 bases; J trimming: 5 bases; junction bases outside the gene matches: 4. The CDR3 has 14 amino acids.

The chain combines TRBV27 with TRBJ2-7; 7 bases map to TRBD2. The sequenced sample consisted of CD8+ T cells from PBMCs. This clonotype was sampled from a human donor with multiple sclerosis. Written as DNA, the CDR3 is TGTGCCAGCAGTTTATCATCGAGCGGGAACGAGCAGTACTTC. It yields the protein CASSLSSSGNEQYF.